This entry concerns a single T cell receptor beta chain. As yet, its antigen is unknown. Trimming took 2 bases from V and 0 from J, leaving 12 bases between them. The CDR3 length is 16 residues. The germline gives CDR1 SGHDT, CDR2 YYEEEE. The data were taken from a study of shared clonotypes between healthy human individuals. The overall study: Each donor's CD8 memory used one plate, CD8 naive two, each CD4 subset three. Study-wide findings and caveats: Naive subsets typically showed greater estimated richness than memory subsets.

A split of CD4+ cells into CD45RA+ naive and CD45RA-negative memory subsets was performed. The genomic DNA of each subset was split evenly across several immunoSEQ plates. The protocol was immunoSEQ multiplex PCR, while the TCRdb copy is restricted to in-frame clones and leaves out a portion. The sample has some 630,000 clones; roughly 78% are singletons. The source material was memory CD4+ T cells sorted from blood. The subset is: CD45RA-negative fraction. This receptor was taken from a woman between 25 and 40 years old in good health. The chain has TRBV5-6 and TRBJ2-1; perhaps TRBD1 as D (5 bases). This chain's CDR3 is CASSFEYRSSYNEQFF. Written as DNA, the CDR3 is TGTGCCAGCAGCTTTGAGTACAGGAGCTCCTACAATGAGCAGTTCTTC.